The 17 T cell receptor beta chains below all came from one sample that was sequenced in a study of cytomegalovirus exposure and HLA in healthy donors. A multiplex PCR was run with 60 Vbeta primers and 13 Jbeta primers. TCRdb keeps only in-frame clones here, not all; method: immunoSEQ multiplex PCR. This sample has some 170,000 clones, with 80% found just once. The material sequenced was PBMCs. The origin of the receptors is a woman aged 45-65 years in good health and CMV-seronegative.

The V call is TRBV19, the J call TRBJ1-2; TRBD1 agrees at 10 bases. There are 14 residues in the CDR3. The V gene's germline CDR1 is LNHDA and CDR2 SQIVND (reference sequence). V gave up 7 bases and J gave up 4 bases; unmatched junction bases: 6. The CDR3: CASTSGQGTYGYTF. CDR3 DNA: TGTGCCAGTACCTCGGGACAGGGGACCTATGGCTACACCTTC.

The V call is TRBV4-1, the J call TRBJ2-4; 7 nucleotides line up with TRBD2. The CDR3 is made up of 19 amino acids. Germline V gene data show CDR1 as MGHRA and CDR2 as YSYEKL. V dropped 1 base and J dropped 0; count of bases not matched to a gene: 12. CDR3 DNA sequence: TGCGCCAGCAGCCAAGGCACTATCGGGACTACCTTAGCCAAAAACATTCAGTACTTC. This codes for CASSQGTIGTTLAKNIQYF.

This rearrangement joins TRBV29-1 to TRBJ2-1; 12 nucleotides line up with TRBD2. Germline-derived CDR1 and CDR2 are SQVTM and ANQGSEA. Trimming took 1 base from V and 3 from J; bases not matched to a gene: 1. CDR3 length: 15 residues. CDR3 region: CSVEGTSGNYNEQFF. The CDR3 nucleotides are TGCAGCGTTGAAGGGACTAGCGGGAACTACAATGAGCAGTTCTTC.

This clone was observed a handful of times. The V call is TRBV9, the J call TRBJ1-1, with a weak D call TRBD1 (6 bases). The V end was cut by 1 base, the J end by 6 bases, with 25 bases between. CDR3 length equals 18 residues. Looked up from germline, CDR1 is SGDLS and CDR2 is YYNGEE. CDR3 bases: TGTGCCAGCAGCGTAAGTCCTCGCGGGGGGGCGCAACAGGCTGAAGCTTTCTTT. Its protein is CASSVSPRGGAQQAEAFF.

V gene TRBV6-4 combines with J gene TRBJ2-6; a weak D match, TRBD1 (5 bases). V shed 0 bases and J shed 0 bases, with 15 bases lying between them. CDR1 is MRHNA and CDR2 is SNTAGT in the germline V gene. This CDR3 comprises 19 residues. Here the CDR3 reads CASSDSTRGGTSGANVLTF. The CDR3 nucleotides read TGTGCCAGCAGTGACTCGACAAGGGGCGGCACCTCTGGGGCCAACGTCCTGACTTTC.

This chain connects TRBV7-9 to TRBJ2-5; 10 bases line up with TRBD2. Near its end, the DNA agrees better with TRBJ2-7, so the J call may be wrong. Looked up from germline, CDR1 is SEHNR and CDR2 is FQNEAQ (reference sequence). The CDR3 contains 15 residues. CDR3 protein: CASSPSGGSPYEQYF. CDR3 sequence (DNA): TGTGCCAGCAGCCCTAGCGGGGGTTCCCCCTACGAGCAGTACTTC.

The gene calls are TRBV19 and TRBJ2-3, with 7 bases matching TRBD1. Trimming at V came to 4 bases and at J to 3 bases, leaving 7 bases not matched to a gene. Germline V gives CDR1 LNHDA, CDR2 SQIVND (reference sequence). The CDR3 consists of 15 residues. The CDR3 sequence is CASSTYRGGTDTQYF. As DNA, the CDR3 is TGTGCCAGTAGTACGTACAGGGGTGGTACAGATACGCAGTATTTT.

The sample holds a few counts of this clone. This sample includes further DNA sequences coding for the same CDR3. The chain carries TRBV9 and TRBJ1-1; tentative D call: TRBD1 (5 bases). This CDR3 is built from 13 residues. Germline CDR1 reads SGDLS; CDR2 reads YYNGEE. V lost 0 bases, J lost 5 bases, and 8 bases lay in between. The CDR3, as DNA: TGTGCCAGCAGCGTAGCCCAGGGAACTGAAGCTTTCTTT. It translates to CASSVAQGTEAFF. The whole variable domain, filled in from reference TRBV9 and TRBJ1-1, reads DSGVTQTPKHLITATGQRVTLRCSPRSGDLSVYWYQQSLDQGLQFLIQYYNGEERAKGNILERFSAQQFPDLHSELNLSSLELGDSALYFCASSVAQGTEAFFGQGTRLTVV.

The rearrangement uses TRBV5-6 and TRBJ2-1, with TRBD1 matching over 7 bases. Germline CDR1 and CDR2: SGHDT and YYEEEE. This CDR3 is built from 14 residues. V trimming: 0 bases; J trimming: 7 bases; junction bases outside the gene matches: 4. The CDR3 spells CASSLVTGTNEQFF. CDR3 coding DNA: TGTGCCAGCAGCTTGGTGACAGGGACAAATGAGCAGTTCTTC.

The chain employs TRBV2 and TRBJ2-1, with a weak D call TRBD2 (6 bases). CDR1 and CDR2 from the germline V gene are SNHLY and FYNNEI. V lost 6 bases and J lost 0, with 9 bases in between. This CDR3 is 14 amino acids long. The CDR3 DNA reads as TGTGCCAGCAGGACTAGAAGCTCCTACAATGAGCAGTTCTTC. This codes for CASRTRSSYNEQFF.

The chain employs TRBV28 and TRBJ2-2, with D perhaps matching TRBD1 (6 bases). Between the trimmed V and J ends, which lost 3 bases and 2 bases, there was a span of 19 bases. Looked up from germline, CDR1 is MDHEN and CDR2 is SYDVKM. The CDR3 loop spans 18 amino acids. CDR3 sequence reads: CASSFLAGAPINTGELFF. CDR3 sequence (DNA): TGTGCCAGCAGTTTTTTAGCAGGGGCACCCATTAACACCGGGGAGCTGTTTTTT.

The chain has TRBV5-1 and TRBJ2-1, with TRBD2 identical over 8 bases. This CDR3 has 15 amino acids. V lost 4 bases, J lost 8 bases, and 11 bases stayed unmatched. Per germline, CDR1 SGHRS and CDR2 YFSETQ. The CDR3 here is CASSRSRTGGDEQFF. CDR3 DNA: TGCGCCAGCAGCCGATCACGGACCGGGGGGGATGAGCAGTTCTTC.

CDR3 amino acids: CASSTQGATNTEAFF. The CDR3 DNA follows: TGCGCCAGCAGCACCCAGGGGGCGACGAACACTGAAGCTTTCTTT. The chain couples TRBV5-1 to TRBJ1-1, with 8 bases aligning to TRBD1. After removal of 4 bases from V and 1 base from J, the junction contained 6 bases not matched to a gene. Germline loops: CDR1 SGHRS, CDR2 YFSETQ. The length of the CDR3 is 15 residues.

V is TRBV11-3 and J is TRBJ2-5, with D maybe TRBD1 (5 bases). V was shortened by 1 base and J by 7 bases, with 13 bases between the two germline ends. Germline V CDR1 and CDR2: SGHNT, YENEEA. The CDR3 has 14 amino acids. The CDR3 region has the DNA TGTGCCAGCAGCTTAGTAGGGGCAGCAGGGACCCAGTACTTC. Amino acid sequence: CASSLVGAAGTQYF.

The rearrangement joins TRBV18 to TRBJ1-4, with a possible D match to TRBD1 (5 bases). This CDR3 has 13 amino acids. Germline assignment: CDR1 KGHSH and CDR2 LQKENI. With 0 bases removed from V and 8 bases from J, the gap between germline ends came to 7 bases. In DNA, the CDR3 is TGTGCCAGCTCACCACCTCGGGGGGAAAAACTGTTTTTT. Its translation is CASSPPRGEKLFF.

The chain employs TRBV6-1 and TRBJ1-1; D possibly corresponds to TRBD1 (6 bases). The germline V and J ends were trimmed by 5 bases and 2 bases, with 15 bases remaining between them. This CDR3 region has 15 residues. CDR1 is MNHNS and CDR2 is SASEGT in the germline V gene. The CDR3 is CASSLRTELNTEAFF. In DNA, the CDR3 is TGTGCCAGCAGTTTACGGACAGAACTAAACACTGAAGCTTTCTTT.

The chain joins TRBV27 to TRBJ2-5; 10 positions agree with TRBD2. Germline loops: CDR1 MNHEY, CDR2 SMNVEV (reference sequence). After removal of 2 bases from V and 7 bases from J, the junction contained 7 bases not matched to a gene. The CDR3 runs 15 residues. The chain's CDR3 is CASSLVAGGRGTQYF. CDR3 bases: TGTGCCAGCAGTTTAGTAGCGGGGGGCCGAGGGACCCAGTACTTC.